This T cell receptor beta chain was sequenced for a study of blood T cell repertoires in COVID-19. Across the study: The origin of the acute and convalescent COVID-19 samples was the United States, Italy and Spain. Nucleic acid was either cDNA or gDNA, and it came from T cells, B-cell-depleted T cells, or PBMCs.

In the authors' workflow: Counts of nucleated cells, estimated from reference gene primer amplification, were obtained. The protocol was immunoSEQ multiplex PCR, while the TCRdb copy is restricted to in-frame clones and leaves out a portion. The V and J calls and clone size are taken from that table; D and trimming were inferred from the DNA. Of 200,000 to 300,000 clones in the sample, around four fifths are singletons; the top ten hold approximately 1.9%. What was sequenced was peripheral blood. The origin of this receptor is a woman older than 75 with acute or convalescent COVID-19.

This chain's CDR3 is CASSKGKKGQGAVTEAFF. CDR3 coding DNA: TGTGCCAGCAGCAAAGGGAAAAAGGGACAGGGGGCGGTAACTGAAGCTTTCTTT. V is TRBV21-1 and J is TRBJ1-1; the D segment call TRBD1 is taken from the table without a DNA check. TRBV21-1 is a pseudogene segment. There are 18 residues in the CDR3.